This entry concerns a single T cell receptor (beta chain). The germline gives CDR1 SGDLS, CDR2 YYNGEE. The CDR3 totals 14 residues. Trimming removed 7 bases from V and 1 base from J, with 14 bases in between. The data are from a study of T cells in localized non-small cell lung cancer. Method: immunoSEQ multiplex PCR; TCRdb's copy keeps in-frame clones and lacks some. The data hold approximately 3,200 clones, with roughly a quarter observed a single time. The clonotype comes from a man aged 40-75 years with stage I lung adenocarcinoma. The sample here was lung tumor tissue, taken before any cancer treatment. The chain employs TRBV9 and TRBJ1-2, with D perhaps TRBD1 (5 bases). The chain's CDR3 is CASFLTDSNYGYTF. The CDR3 nucleotides are TGTGCCAGCTTCCTTACTGACAGTAACTATGGCTACACCTTC. Full variable domain (rest looked up from reference TRBV9 and TRBJ1-2): DSGVTQTPKHLITATGQRVTLRCSPRSGDLSVYWYQQSLDQGLQFLIQYYNGEERAKGNILERFSAQQFPDLHSELNLSSLELGDSALYFCASFLTDSNYGYTFGSGTRLTVV.